A selection of T cell receptor beta chains follows, all from one sample in a study of blood T cell repertoires in COVID-19. Assay used: immunoSEQ multiplex PCR; TCRdb lists only in-frame clones, some missing. The sample carries more than 45,000 clones, 78% recorded once. Sequences were obtained from peripheral blood. These receptors all come from a human donor in a cohort sampled during active COVID-19. Both conserved end residues are part of each CDR3. The D gene is left open where the match is weak. Rows may omit the clone size; those that give it use once, few, many or a size class.

>TRBV30|NA|NA|TRBJ2-2
CAWSVRFGGELFF
TGTGCCTGGAGTGTACGATTCGGGGGGGAGCTGTTTTTT
>TRBV7-9|few|TRBD1|TRBJ1-1
CASSFNRGITEAFF
TGTGCCAGCAGCTTCAACAGGGGGATCACTGAAGCTTTCTTT
>TRBV5-6|many|NA|TRBJ2-1
CASSPEPWTVNEQFF
TGTGCCAGCAGCCCGGAACCCTGGACTGTCAATGAGCAGTTCTTC
>TRBV19|NA|TRBD2|TRBJ2-1
CASSGSPGGLAGNNEQFF
TGTGCCAGTAGTGGATCGCCCGGCGGACTAGCGGGAAACAATGAGCAGTTCTTC
>TRBV9|NA|NA|TRBJ1-2
CASSPSGRGGYTF
TGTGCCAGCAGCCCCTCGGGCCGGGGTGGCTACACCTTC
>TRBV7-6|once|TRBD1|TRBJ1-4
CASSLVPGQGEKLFF
TGTGCCAGCAGCTTAGTCCCGGGACAGGGGGAAAAACTGTTTTTT
>TRBV19|NA|TRBD1|TRBJ2-7
CASSWTGPSYEQYF
TGTGCCAGTAGCTGGACAGGGCCCTCCTACGAGCAGTACTTC
>TRBV19|NA|NA|TRBJ2-6
CASSTSGQPGANVLTF
TGTGCCAGTAGTACCTCCGGACAGCCTGGGGCCAACGTCCTGACTTTC
>TRBV28|NA|NA|TRBJ2-3
CASSTPRGKFTDTQYF
TGTGCCAGCAGTACCCCGAGGGGGAAATTCACAGATACGCAGTATTTT
>TRBV6-5|NA|TRBD1|TRBJ2-7
CASNSGGTGYEQYF
TGTGCCAGCAACTCAGGGGGTACTGGCTACGAGCAGTACTTC
>TRBV5-1|few|TRBD2|TRBJ2-7
CASSLNERGGRSYEQYF
TGCGCCAGCAGCTTAAATGAGCGGGGGGGCCGCTCCTACGAGCAGTACTTC
>TRBV2|NA|TRBD1|TRBJ1-1
CASKTTGDAEAFF
TGTGCCAGCAAAACCACAGGGGACGCTGAAGCTTTCTTT
>TRBV27|NA|TRBD2|TRBJ2-7
CASSSPGLAGAYEQYF
TGTGCCAGCAGTTCGCCAGGACTAGCGGGAGCCTACGAGCAGTACTTC
>TRBV7-9|NA|NA|TRBJ1-1
CASSLGRRMVNDTEAFF
TGTGCCAGCAGCTTAGGGAGGCGGATGGTTAACGACACTGAAGCTTTCTTT
>TRBV5-1|NA|TRBD2|TRBJ2-1
CASSPSGDPNYNEQFF
TGCGCCAGCAGCCCTAGCGGGGACCCTAACTACAATGAGCAGTTCTTC
>TRBV19|few|TRBD1|TRBJ1-5
CASSIRQGPLYQPQHF
TGTGCCAGTAGTATTCGACAGGGGCCACTATATCAGCCCCAGCATTTT
>TRBV12-3/TRBV12-4|once|NA|TRBJ1-1
CASSLTGSTEAFF
TGTGCCAGCAGTTTAACGGGGTCCACTGAAGCTTTCTTT
>TRBV28|NA|NA|TRBJ1-1
CASSLGALFEAFF
TGTGCCAGCAGTTTAGGGGCCCTTTTTGAAGCTTTCTTT
>TRBV27|NA|NA|TRBJ2-7
CASSPRGTPPRHEQYF
TGTGCCAGCAGTCCTCGGGGGACTCCCCCGCGCCACGAGCAGTACTTC